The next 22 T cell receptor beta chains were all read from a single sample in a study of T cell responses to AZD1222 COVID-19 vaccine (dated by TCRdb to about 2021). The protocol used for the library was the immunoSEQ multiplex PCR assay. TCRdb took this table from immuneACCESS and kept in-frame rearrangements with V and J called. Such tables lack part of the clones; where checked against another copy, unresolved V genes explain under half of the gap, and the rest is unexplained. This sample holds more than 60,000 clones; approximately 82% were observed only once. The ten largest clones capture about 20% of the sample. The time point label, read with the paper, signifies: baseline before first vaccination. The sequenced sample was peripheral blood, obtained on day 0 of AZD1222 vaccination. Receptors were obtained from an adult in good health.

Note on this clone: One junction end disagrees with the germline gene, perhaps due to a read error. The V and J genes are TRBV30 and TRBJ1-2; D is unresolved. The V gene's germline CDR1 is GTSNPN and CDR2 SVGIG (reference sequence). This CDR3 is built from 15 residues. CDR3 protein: CAWGVGSPNNYGYTF. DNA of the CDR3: TGTGCCTGGGGTGTGGGGTCCCCCAACAACTATGGCTACACCTTC.

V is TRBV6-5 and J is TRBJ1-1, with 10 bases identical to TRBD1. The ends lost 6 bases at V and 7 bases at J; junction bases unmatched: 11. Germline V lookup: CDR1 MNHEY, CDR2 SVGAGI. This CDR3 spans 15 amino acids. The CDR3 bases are TGTGCCAGCAGGACAGGGGGCGAAGGGAGGAATGAAGCTTTCTTT. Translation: CASRTGGEGRNEAFF.

CDR3 region: CASSQVFEDRVGYGYTF. The CDR3 nucleotides are TGCGCCAGCAGCCAGGTGTTTGAAGACAGGGTTGGCTACGGCTACACCTTC. The chain joins TRBV4-3 to TRBJ1-2, with TRBD1 matching 7 bases. Trimming took 3 bases from V and 8 from J; bases not matched to a gene: 18. Germline-derived CDR1 and CDR2 are LGHNA and YSLEER. The CDR3 covers 17 residues.

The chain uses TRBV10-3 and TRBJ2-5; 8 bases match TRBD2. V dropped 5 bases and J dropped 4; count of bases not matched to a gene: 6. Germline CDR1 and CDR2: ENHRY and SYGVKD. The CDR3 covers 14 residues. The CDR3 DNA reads TGTGCCATCAGTAGAGCGGGAGTTCTAGAGACCCAGTACTTC. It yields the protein CAISRAGVLETQYF.

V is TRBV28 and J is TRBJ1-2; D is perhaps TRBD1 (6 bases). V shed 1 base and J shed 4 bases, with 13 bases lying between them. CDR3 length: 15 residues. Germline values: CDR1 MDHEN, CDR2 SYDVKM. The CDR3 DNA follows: TGTGCCAGCAGTTTATCTGGGGGCCCCCTCTATGGCTACACCTTC. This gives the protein CASSLSGGPLYGYTF.

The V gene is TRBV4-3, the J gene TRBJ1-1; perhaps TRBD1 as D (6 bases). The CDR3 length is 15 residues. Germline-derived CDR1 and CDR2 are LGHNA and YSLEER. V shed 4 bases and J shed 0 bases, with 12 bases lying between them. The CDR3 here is CASSPDGGLNTEAFF. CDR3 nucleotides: TGCGCCAGCAGCCCAGACGGGGGCCTGAACACTGAAGCTTTCTTT.

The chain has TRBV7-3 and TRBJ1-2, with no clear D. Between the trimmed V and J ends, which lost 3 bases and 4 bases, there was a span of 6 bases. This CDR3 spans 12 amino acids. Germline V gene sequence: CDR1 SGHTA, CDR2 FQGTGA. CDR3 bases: TGTGCCAGCAGCTTGGATGGCTATGGCTACACCTTC. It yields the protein CASSLDGYGYTF.

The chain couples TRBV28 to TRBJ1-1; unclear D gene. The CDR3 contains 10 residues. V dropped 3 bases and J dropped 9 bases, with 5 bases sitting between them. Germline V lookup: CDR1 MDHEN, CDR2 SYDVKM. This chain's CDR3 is CASSFSQAFF. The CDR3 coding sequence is TGTGCCAGCAGTTTCTCTCAAGCTTTCTTT.

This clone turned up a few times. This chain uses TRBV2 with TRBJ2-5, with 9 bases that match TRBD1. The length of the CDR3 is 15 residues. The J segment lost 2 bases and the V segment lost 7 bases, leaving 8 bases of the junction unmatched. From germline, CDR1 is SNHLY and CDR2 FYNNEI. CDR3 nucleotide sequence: TGTGCCAGCACAAAAGGACAGGGGATTCAAGAGACCCAGTACTTC. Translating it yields CASTKGQGIQETQYF.

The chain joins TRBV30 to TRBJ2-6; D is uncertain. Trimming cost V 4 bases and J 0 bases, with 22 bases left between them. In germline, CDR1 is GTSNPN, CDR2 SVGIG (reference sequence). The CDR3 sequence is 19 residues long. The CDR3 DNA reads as TGTGCCTGGATGTTAATGCGAAGCACCGCTCGCTCTGGGGCCAACGTCCTGACTTTC. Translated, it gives CAWMLMRSTARSGANVLTF.

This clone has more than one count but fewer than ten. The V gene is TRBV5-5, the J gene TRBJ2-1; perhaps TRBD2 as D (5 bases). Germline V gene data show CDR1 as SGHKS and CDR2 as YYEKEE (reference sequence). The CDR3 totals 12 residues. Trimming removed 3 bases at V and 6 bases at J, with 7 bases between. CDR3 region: CASSSGSNEQFF. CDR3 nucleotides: TGTGCCAGCAGCTCGGGATCCAATGAGCAGTTCTTC. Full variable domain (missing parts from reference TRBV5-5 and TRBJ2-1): DAGVTQSPTHLIKTRGQQVTLRCSPISGHKSVSWYQQVLGQGPQFIFQYYEKEERGRGNFPDRFSARQFPNYSSELNVNALLLGDSALYLCASSSGSNEQFFGPGTRLTVL.

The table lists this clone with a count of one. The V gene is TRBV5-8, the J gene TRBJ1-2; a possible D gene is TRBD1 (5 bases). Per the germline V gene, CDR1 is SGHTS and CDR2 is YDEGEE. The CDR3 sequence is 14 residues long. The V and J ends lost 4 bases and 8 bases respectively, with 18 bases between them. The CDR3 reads CASSPPGLIGGYTF. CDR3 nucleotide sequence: TGTGCCAGCAGCCCTCCGGGACTCATTGGGGGCTACACCTTC.

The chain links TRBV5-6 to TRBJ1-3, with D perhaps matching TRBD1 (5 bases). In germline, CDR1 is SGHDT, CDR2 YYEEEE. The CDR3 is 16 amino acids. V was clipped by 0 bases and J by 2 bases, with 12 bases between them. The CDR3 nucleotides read TGTGCCAGCAGCTTGGTGGGGACGGCGACTGGAAACACCATATATTTT. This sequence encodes CASSLVGTATGNTIYF.

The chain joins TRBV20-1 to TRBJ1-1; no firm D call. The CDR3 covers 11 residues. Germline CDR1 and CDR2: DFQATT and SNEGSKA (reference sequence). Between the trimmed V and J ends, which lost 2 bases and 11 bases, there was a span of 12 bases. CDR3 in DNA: TGCAGTGCTAGAATTTTGGGTAAGGCTTTCTTT. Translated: CSARILGKAFF.

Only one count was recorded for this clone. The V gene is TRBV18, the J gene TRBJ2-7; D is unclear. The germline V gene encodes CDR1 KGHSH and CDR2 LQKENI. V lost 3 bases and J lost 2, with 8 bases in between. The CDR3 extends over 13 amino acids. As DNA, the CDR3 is TGTGCCAGCTCACCGACCGTAACCTACGAGCAGTACTTC. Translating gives CASSPTVTYEQYF.

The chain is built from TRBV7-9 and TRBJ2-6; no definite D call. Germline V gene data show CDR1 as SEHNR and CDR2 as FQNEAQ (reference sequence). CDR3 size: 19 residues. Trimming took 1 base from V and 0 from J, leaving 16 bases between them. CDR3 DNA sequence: TGTGCCAGCAGCTTAGATACTCCTTATGCCCTCTCTGGGGCCAACGTCCTGACTTTC. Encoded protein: CASSLDTPYALSGANVLTF.

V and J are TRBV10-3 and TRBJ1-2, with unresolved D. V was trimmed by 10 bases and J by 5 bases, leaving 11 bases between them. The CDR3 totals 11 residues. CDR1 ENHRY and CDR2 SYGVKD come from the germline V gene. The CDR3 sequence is CATRRDYGYTF. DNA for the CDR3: TGTGCCACCAGGAGGGATTATGGCTACACCTTC.

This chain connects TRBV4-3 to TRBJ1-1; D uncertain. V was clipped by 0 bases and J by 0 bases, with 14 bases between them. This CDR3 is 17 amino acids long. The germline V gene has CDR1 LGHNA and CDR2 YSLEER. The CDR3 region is CASSQDGHGYMNTEAFF. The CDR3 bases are TGCGCCAGCAGCCAAGATGGGCACGGCTACATGAACACTGAAGCTTTCTTT.

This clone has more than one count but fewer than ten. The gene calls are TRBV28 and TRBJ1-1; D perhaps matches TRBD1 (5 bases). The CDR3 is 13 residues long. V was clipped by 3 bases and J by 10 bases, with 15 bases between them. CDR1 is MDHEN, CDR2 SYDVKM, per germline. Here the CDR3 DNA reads TGTGCCAGCAGTTTTCCCACAGGCGTCGGAGCTTTCTTT. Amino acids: CASSFPTGVGAFF.

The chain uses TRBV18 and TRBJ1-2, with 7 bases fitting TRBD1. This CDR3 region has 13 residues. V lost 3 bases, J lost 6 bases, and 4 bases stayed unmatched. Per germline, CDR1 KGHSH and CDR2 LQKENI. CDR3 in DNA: TGTGCCAGCTCACCGACAGGGACTGATGGCTACACCTTC. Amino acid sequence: CASSPTGTDGYTF.

DNA of the CDR3: TGTGCCAGCAGCCCACAGCCGGGGTATAGCAATCAGCCCCAGCATTTT. As protein: CASSPQPGYSNQPQHF. V gene TRBV7-8 combines with J gene TRBJ1-5; unclear D gene. Per germline, CDR1 SGHVS and CDR2 FQNEAQ. The CDR3 contains 16 residues. V gave up 5 bases and J gave up 0 bases, with 14 bases separating them.

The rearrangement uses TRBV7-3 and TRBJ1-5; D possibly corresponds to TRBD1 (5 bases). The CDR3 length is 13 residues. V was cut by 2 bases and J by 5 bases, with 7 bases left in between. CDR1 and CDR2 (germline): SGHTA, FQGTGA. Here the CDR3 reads CASSLDSYQPQHF. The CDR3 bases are TGTGCCAGCAGCTTAGACAGTTATCAGCCCCAGCATTTT.